This T cell receptor beta chain is from a study of molecular identifiers for immune sequencing clone quantification. TCRdb re-analysed the PCR reads in MiXCR, keeping a single row per CDR3 protein. The sample yields 600,000 to 650,000 distinct CDR3 sequences, 20% seen once. Sequencing used naive CD8+ T cells from blood, with Jurkat cell RNA spiked in. Subset denoted: FACS-sorted CD8+CD4-CCR7+CD45RA+ naive T cells. The sequence came from a human donor in good health. Some libraries in this study had Jurkat cell RNA spiked in.

This CDR3 reads CASSPEAQQYYNEQFF. CDR3 DNA: TGCGCCAGCAGCCCGGAAGCTCAACAGTACTACAATGAGCAGTTCTTC. The V gene is TRBV5-1, the J gene TRBJ2-1; D unresolved. The V and J ends lost 4 bases and 3 bases respectively, with 17 bases between them. From germline, CDR1 is SGHRS and CDR2 YFSETQ. This CDR3 spans 16 amino acids.